The rows below give T cell receptor beta chains drawn from one sample of a study of T cells after yellow fever vaccination. MiXCR, run by TCRdb on the 5' RACE reads, gives a single entry per CDR3 protein. The data show around 330,000 distinct CDR3 sequences, more than 3% seen once. The sample consisted of PBMCs, taken on the day of the yellow fever booster vaccination. The receptors come from a man in his late teens or twenties who received the YFV17D yellow fever vaccine. CDR3s include the opening cysteine and the closing phenylalanine or tryptophan. Each record gives: clone size, D gene, V gene, J gene, CDR3 DNA, CDR3 protein. The D gene is left open where the match is weak. A clone size is listed for some rows: how often the clone was seen (once, few, many), or a class if it is expanded.

many,TRBD2,TRBV20-1,TRBJ2-3,TGCAGTGCCCGAACTAGCGTGGGCACAGATACGCAGTATTTT,CSARTSVGTDTQYF
few,-,TRBV5-1,TRBJ1-6,TGCGCCAGCAGCCTCGCCGTTCCCCCTAATTCACCCCTCCACTTT,CASSLAVPPNSPLHF
-,TRBD1,TRBV5-1,TRBJ1-6,TGCGCCAGCAGCTTGGCCCCCGGGACAGGGGGCCTCAATTCACCCCTCCACTTT,CASSLAPGTGGLNSPLHF
-,-,TRBV28,TRBJ2-7,TGTGCCAGCAGTTTACAGATCTCCTACGAGCAGTACTTC,CASSLQISYEQYF
few,-,TRBV18,TRBJ1-2,TGTGCCAGCTCTCTCGGAGAACGTTATTATGGCTACACCTTC,CASSLGERYYGYTF
few,-,TRBV5-1,TRBJ2-7,TGCGCCAGCAGCTTGGCCTACACGGGGTCCTACGAGCAGTACTTC,CASSLAYTGSYEQYF
many,-,TRBV19,TRBJ2-2,TGTGCCAGTAGTGCCCCGGGCCAGCAAAGGACCGGGGAGCTGTTTTTT,CASSAPGQQRTGELFF
-,-,TRBV24-1,TRBJ2-1,TGTGCCACCAGTGATTTGGGGGCGATGGGGTCCTACAATGAGCAGTTCTTC,CATSDLGAMGSYNEQFF
many,-,TRBV12-3/TRBV12-4,TRBJ2-7,TGTGCCAGCAGTGGGAAATTGGGACTGACCTACGAGCAGTACTTC,CASSGKLGLTYEQYF
many,-,TRBV10-3,TRBJ2-4,TGTGCCATCAGTCCTGGGGGAAACATTCAGTACTTC,CAISPGGNIQYF
few,TRBD1,TRBV6-1,TRBJ1-5,TGTGCCAGCCTCGGAGGGACAGGGGTTCGGCCCCAGCATTTT,CASLGGTGVRPQHF
-,-,TRBV6-5,TRBJ2-3,TGTGCCAGCAGTTACAAGGGGGGCACAGATACGCAGTATTTT,CASSYKGGTDTQYF
many,-,TRBV15,TRBJ1-1,TGTGCCACCAGCAGAAAGGACAGCAATAAACCAGAAGCTTTCTTT,CATSRKDSNKPEAFF
many,-,TRBV24-1,TRBJ2-2,TGTGCCACCAGTGTCTCAGGGGAAACCGGGGAGCTGTTTTTT,CATSVSGETGELFF
-,-,TRBV20-1,TRBJ1-1,TGCAGTGCTAGAGCACAGGCGAACACTGAAGCTTTCTTT,CSARAQANTEAFF
many,-,TRBV2,TRBJ1-2,TGTGCCAGCAGTGAAGCTTCGGAGGGGTATGGCTACACCTTC,CASSEASEGYGYTF
many,-,TRBV27,TRBJ2-1,TGTGCCAGCAGTTTCAATGCGGCTCCCTTCGATGAGCAGTTCTTC,CASSFNAAPFDEQFF
many,TRBD1,TRBV5-1,TRBJ1-6,TGCGCCAGCAGCCTAGGACAGGCACTCGGTTCACCCCTCCACTTT,CASSLGQALGSPLHF
many,-,TRBV5-1,TRBJ1-2,TGCGCCAGCAGCCCAAGTTACAGGGACGCTGTTGATGGCTACACCTTC,CASSPSYRDAVDGYTF
-,-,TRBV4-1,TRBJ1-2,TGCGCCAGCAGCCAAGGAGTGCAGCGCGACTATGGCTACACCTTC,CASSQGVQRDYGYTF
many,-,TRBV10-3,TRBJ2-4,TGTGCCATCAGTGACCCCGAGGAGGGAGGCATTCAGTACTTC,CAISDPEEGGIQYF
-,-,TRBV6-1,TRBJ2-6,TGTGCCAGCAGTCGGGGCCCAAGGGACTCTGGGGCCAACGTCCTGACTTTC,CASSRGPRDSGANVLTF
many,TRBD2,TRBV5-1,TRBJ2-1,TGCGCCAGCAGCTTGAGTAGCGGGAGCTCCTACAATGAGCAGTTCTTC,CASSLSSGSSYNEQFF
-,-,TRBV5-1,TRBJ1-1,TGCGCCAGCAGCTTTAGGGGATTCGACACTGAAGCTTTCTTT,CASSFRGFDTEAFF
few,-,TRBV4-1,TRBJ2-1,TGCGCCAGCAGCCCGGGCCCAAAACACCCCAATGAGCAGTTCTTC,CASSPGPKHPNEQFF
-,-,TRBV10-3,TRBJ2-3,TGTGCCATCAGTGAGCTACAGGGCGGTAGCACAGATACGCAGTATTTT,CAISELQGGSTDTQYF
few,-,TRBV29-1,TRBJ2-3,TGCAGCGTTGAAGGGGAGGACACTTCGCCCTCGGATACGCAGTATTTT,CSVEGEDTSPSDTQYF
few,-,TRBV7-8,TRBJ2-3,TGTGCCAGCAGCTTATCGAGGGGCTCTAGGGCAGATACGCAGTATTTT,CASSLSRGSRADTQYF
many,-,TRBV7-3,TRBJ2-7,TGTGCCAGCAGCTTAAGCGGAGTGGAATCGGACGAGCAGTACTTC,CASSLSGVESDEQYF
many,TRBD1,TRBV5-1,TRBJ1-3,TGCGCCAGCAGCTTGACTCCGGGACAGGGGCACTCTGGAAACACCATATATTTT,CASSLTPGQGHSGNTIYF
few,-,TRBV5-1,TRBJ1-2,TGCGCCAGCAGCTTGGTGGGGGGGCGCGAGGATGGCTACACCTTC,CASSLVGGREDGYTF
many,-,TRBV7-9,TRBJ2-4,TGTGCCAGCAGCTTTCAGGGGTCTCCAAACATTCAGTACTTC,CASSFQGSPNIQYF
many,-,TRBV6-2/TRBV6-3,TRBJ1-1,TGTGCCAGCAGTTACGGAGGCCGTGGGGCTTTCTTT,CASSYGGRGAFF
few,-,TRBV6-2/TRBV6-3,TRBJ2-1,TGTGCCAGCACTCCACTAGCTCGGGGACGGCAGTTCTTC,CASTPLARGRQFF
many,-,TRBV5-1,TRBJ2-7,TGCGCCAGCAGCTGGGGGGGCTGGGACCCCTACTTC,CASSWGGWDPYF
many,-,TRBV5-1,TRBJ1-2,TGCGCCAGCAGCCCGGGCCTGGGGGGGCCACCGTCGTACGGCTACACCTTC,CASSPGLGGPPSYGYTF
many,TRBD1,TRBV7-2,TRBJ2-3,TGTGCCAGCAGCCGAGACAGGGGGAACACAGATACGCAGTATTTT,CASSRDRGNTDTQYF
few,-,TRBV18,TRBJ2-3,TGTGCCAGCTCACCCCAGGGGCCTAGCACAGATACGCAGTATTTT,CASSPQGPSTDTQYF
few,-,TRBV29-1,TRBJ2-5,TGCAGCGTTGAGTCCGGGCTGGAAGAGACCCAGTACTTC,CSVESGLEETQYF
few,TRBD1,TRBV5-1,TRBJ1-1,TGCGCCAGCAGCGGACAGGGGGCGATCACTGAAGCTTTCTTT,CASSGQGAITEAFF
-,-,TRBV7-6,TRBJ2-3,TGTGCCAGCAGCAGCGAACGTCCGGGCGGTTTCGGGACGCAGTATTTT,CASSSERPGGFGTQYF
-,TRBD1,TRBV29-1,TRBJ1-2,TGCAGCGTTGGACAGGGAAATAACTATGGCTACACCTTC,CSVGQGNNYGYTF
-,-,TRBV6-2/TRBV6-3,TRBJ2-2,TGTGCCAGAATGCGGGGAAACACCGGGGAGCTGTTTTTT,CARMRGNTGELFF
many,-,TRBV25-1,TRBJ2-5,TGTGCCAGCAGTGATTATGGGGTCCAAGAGACCCAGTACTTC,CASSDYGVQETQYF
many,-,TRBV5-1,TRBJ2-2,TGCGCCAGCATATCTAGCGACACCGGGGAGCTGTTTTTT,CASISSDTGELFF
few,TRBD2,TRBV7-2,TRBJ2-3,TGTGCCAGCAGACCCGCCCGGGGGGGCCGAGGAGATACGCAGTATTTT,CASRPARGGRGDTQYF
few,-,TRBV12-3/TRBV12-4,TRBJ1-6,TGTGCCACCAGGACAGCAAGCTCCTATAATTCACCCCTCCACTTT,CATRTASSYNSPLHF
-,-,TRBV20-1,TRBJ2-7,TGCAGTGCCTTACGCCGCGCAGGGGCCCCCTACGAGCAGTACTTC,CSALRRAGAPYEQYF
many,-,TRBV5-1,TRBJ2-1,TGTGCCAGCAGCTTCGGCTACAATGAGCAGTTCTTC,CASSFGYNEQFF
few,TRBD1,TRBV25-1,TRBJ2-7,TGTGCCAGCAACACAGGGGCTGGCGAGCAGTACTTC,CASNTGAGEQYF
few,-,TRBV5-1,TRBJ1-1,TGCGCCAGCAGCTTGGAACGGGTACGGACTGAAGCTTTCTTT,CASSLERVRTEAFF